This T cell receptor beta chain was observed in a study of blood T cell repertoires in COVID-19. Study-level information: The origin of the acute and convalescent COVID-19 samples was the United States, Italy and Spain. T cells, B-cell-depleted T cells, or PBMCs provided the cDNA or gDNA that served as material.

The Seattle patients joined while their infection was active and were tracked longitudinally afterward. Under the authors' procedure: Estimation of nucleated cell counts was performed using reference gene primer amplification. Profiling relied on immunoSEQ multiplex PCR, and the TCRdb table lists in-frame clones only, not all of them. For V, J and clone size, that table is used; D and trimming come from the DNA. The sample has about 350,000 clones, roughly 90% seen once. The clonotype comes from a woman aged 55-70 years with COVID-19, enrolled during active disease. The sequenced material came from peripheral blood.

CDR3 coding DNA: TGTGCTAGTGGTTCCGCCGCGGGACAGGCCTTCTATGGCTACACCTTC. Translated, it gives CASGSAAGQAFYGYTF. V and J are TRBV12-5 and TRBJ1-2; 8 bases align to TRBD1. Per germline, CDR1 LGHNT and CDR2 FRNRAP. With 4 bases clipped from V and 4 bases from J, the junction kept 11 bases outside the gene matches. CDR3 length: 16 residues.